The 19 T cell receptor beta chains below come from one sample, sequenced in a study of regulatory T cells in long-lasting Graves disease. Libraries of TCR beta came from iRepertoire HTBI primers plus Arm-PCR of CDR3 regions. A single record per CDR3 protein comes from TCRdb applying MiXCR to the multiplex PCR reads. The table lists about 320,000 distinct CDR3 sequences, over 15% of them singletons. Documented time point: newly diagnosed GD, antithyroid drugs for less than 3 months. PBMC-derived RNA was used for the TCR library. The sample consisted of peripheral blood mononuclear cells (PBMCs), taken at new diagnosis, from a patient treated with antithyroid drugs. The receptors derive from a female donor with Graves disease.

Of note for this clonotype: A far larger clone is only one base removed, so a read error is likely. The V call is TRBV12-5, the J call TRBJ2-1, with 8 bases lining up with TRBD2. The CDR3 sequence is 19 residues long. After removal of 5 bases from V and 10 bases from J, the junction contained 25 bases not matched to a gene. Germline V gene data show CDR1 as LGHNT and CDR2 as FRNRAP. The CDR3 protein is CASGTSTKQREQSSYEQFF. CDR3 nucleotide sequence: TGTGCTAGTGGTACTTCAACAAAGCAGCGGGAGCAGTCTTCCTACGAGCAGTTCTTC.

This sequence joins TRBV9 and TRBJ1-1; no reliable D call. V lost 4 bases and J lost 1, with 8 bases in between. The germline gives CDR1 SGDLS, CDR2 YYNGEE. This CDR3 has 13 residues. The CDR3 here is CASSTWPNTEAFF. CDR3 nucleotide sequence: TGTGCCAGCAGCACCTGGCCGAACACTGAAGCTTTCTTT.

This clonotype was recorded a few times. V gene TRBV29-1 combines with J gene TRBJ1-2; D gene ambiguous. V was pared by 4 bases and J by 8 bases, with 8 bases between. The CDR3 runs 10 residues. Germline lookup yields CDR1 SQVTM and CDR2 ANQGSEA. In nucleotides, the CDR3 is TGCAGCGTTGGTCAAAGCGGCTACACCTTC. Translating it yields CSVGQSGYTF. Variable domain in full (rest from reference TRBV29-1 and TRBJ1-2): SAVISQKPSRDICQRGTSLTIQCQVDSQVTMMFWYRQQPGQSLTLIATANQGSEATYESGFVIDKFPISRPNLTFSTLTVSNMSPEDSSIYLCSVGQSGYTFGSGTRLTVV.

This clonotype has at least ten counts. This chain uses TRBV5-1 with TRBJ1-1, with D perhaps TRBD1 (5 bases). The V end was cut by 1 base, the J end by 0 bases, with 10 bases between. The CDR3 length is 15 residues. In germline, CDR1 is SGHRS, CDR2 YFSETQ. The CDR3 loop is CASSLRGSMNTEAFF. Here the CDR3 DNA reads TGCGCCAGCAGCTTGAGGGGCTCGATGAACACTGAAGCTTTCTTT.

This clonotype showed up many times. The chain carries TRBV28 and TRBJ2-1, with no clear D. This CDR3 has 14 residues. V lost 5 bases to trimming and J lost 5 bases, with 13 bases between them. CDR1 MDHEN and CDR2 SYDVKM come from the germline V gene. CDR3 DNA sequence: TGTGCCAGCAGTCCTGACTCCCTCCACAATGAGCAGTTCTTC. Protein product: CASSPDSLHNEQFF.

This clonotype has just a few counts. V and J are TRBV6-1 and TRBJ2-3, with 15 bases identical to TRBD2. Trimming at V came to 7 bases and at J to 3 bases, leaving 11 bases not matched to a gene. Looked up from germline, CDR1 is MNHNS and CDR2 is SASEGT. This CDR3 contains 18 residues. CDR3: CASILGLAGGPSTDTQYF. The CDR3 DNA reads TGTGCCAGCATCCTAGGACTAGCGGGAGGGCCGTCGACAGATACGCAGTATTTT.

This clonotype showed up many times. The J gene is TRBJ2-3, the V gene TRBV20-1, with D unresolved. Trimming removed 0 bases from V and 0 bases from J, with 25 bases in between. CDR1 DFQATT and CDR2 SNEGSKA come from the germline V gene (reference sequence). The CDR3 runs to 20 residues. In nucleotides, the CDR3 is TGCAGTGCTAGAGATATTTCTGTGGTGGGGTCGACCACTAGCACAGATACGCAGTATTTT. Its protein product is CSARDISVVGSTTSTDTQYF.

On this clonotype itself: A far larger clone is off by one base, so a read error is likely. Given the absence of the conserved phenylalanine or tryptophan at the CDR3 end, a read error is likely. V and J are TRBV7-2 and TRBJ2-5, with D perhaps TRBD2 (5 bases). Germline V gene sequence: CDR1 SGHTA, CDR2 FQGNSA. This CDR3 is built from 16 residues. The V end lost 4 bases, the J end lost 5 bases, and 20 bases lay between the germline ends. Here the CDR3 reads CASSSPGSSTRETQYY. Written as DNA, the CDR3 is TGTGCCAGCAGCTCCCCGGGGAGCAGTACAAGGGAGACCCAGTACTAC.

This clonotype occurred many times. The chain couples TRBV7-2 to TRBJ1-5; D uncertain. Per the germline V gene, CDR1 is SGHTA and CDR2 is FQGNSA. Trimming removed 3 bases at V and 2 bases at J, with 14 bases between. The CDR3 spans 16 residues. The DNA of the CDR3 is TGTGCCAGCAGCTTGGGGATTGAAATGGGCAATCAGCCCCAGCATTTT. This encodes CASSLGIEMGNQPQHF.

This clonotype was detected many times. The chain carries TRBV19 and TRBJ2-5; 8 nucleotides align to TRBD1. This CDR3 region has 13 residues. CDR1 is LNHDA, CDR2 SQIVND, per germline (reference sequence). The V gene end was trimmed by 5 bases and the J gene end by 4 bases; junction bases not matched to a gene: 3. The CDR3 protein is CASSDRGPETQYF. Here the CDR3 DNA reads TGTGCCAGTAGTGACAGGGGACCAGAGACCCAGTACTTC.

This clonotype was seen ten or more times. The chain uses TRBV30 and TRBJ2-7; D remains unclear. V shed 0 bases and J shed 7 bases, with 7 bases lying between them. The CDR3 runs to 11 residues. The germline V gene has CDR1 GTSNPN and CDR2 SVGIG (reference sequence). DNA for the CDR3: TGTGCCTGGAGTGTAGTACAGGAGCAGTACTTC. This sequence encodes CAWSVVQEQYF.

The chain uses TRBV11-3 and TRBJ2-7, with TRBD1 matching over 7 bases. Germline V gene data show CDR1 as SGHNT and CDR2 as YENEEA. After removal of 0 bases from V and 9 bases from J, the junction contained 14 bases not matched to a gene. This CDR3 has 16 residues. The CDR3 protein is CASSLDGTDPFEVQYF. The DNA for the CDR3 is TGTGCCAGCAGCTTAGATGGGACAGACCCCTTCGAGGTGCAGTACTTC.

The V and J genes are TRBV6-1 and TRBJ1-4; 9 nucleotides agree with TRBD1. The junction had 2 bases not matched to a gene; V was cut back by 1 base and J by 5 bases. The CDR3 totals 15 residues. Germline values: CDR1 MNHNS, CDR2 SASEGT. CDR3 coding DNA: TGTGCCAGCAGTGAAGGGACAGGGGTGAATGAAAAACTGTTTTTT. As protein: CASSEGTGVNEKLFF.

V is TRBV27 and J is TRBJ1-5; D call uncertain. Germline lookup yields CDR1 MNHEY and CDR2 SMNVEV (reference sequence). The germline V and J ends were trimmed by 3 bases and 5 bases, with 5 bases remaining between them. This CDR3 region has 12 residues. CDR3 bases: TGTGCCAGCAGTTTCCAAGATCAGCCCCAGCATTTT. This gives the protein CASSFQDQPQHF.

In this sample, this clonotype turned up many times. The chain couples TRBV11-3 to TRBJ2-1; 13 nucleotides agree with TRBD2. After removal of 4 bases from V and 5 bases from J, the junction contained 8 bases not matched to a gene. The CDR3 is made up of 17 amino acids. CDR1 is SGHNT, CDR2 YENEEA, per germline. The CDR3, as DNA: TGTGCCAGCAGCTCAGAGACTAGCGGGAGGAAGAACAATGAGCAGTTCTTC. Protein product: CASSSETSGRKNNEQFF.

This chain connects TRBV4-1 to TRBJ2-5; weak D call: TRBD2 (6 bases). The length of the CDR3 is 14 residues. CDR1 is MGHRA, CDR2 YSYEKL, per germline. Trimming shortened V by 3 bases and J by 5 bases, and 13 bases separated the two germline ends. The CDR3 DNA reads TGCGCCAGCAGCCAGCCTGGGAGGTTGGAGACCCAGTACTTC. This translates into CASSQPGRLETQYF.

This clonotype was counted at least ten times. J is TRBJ2-3 and V is TRBV6-1, with TRBD2 matching over 7 bases. The CDR3 length is 14 residues. The germline V gene encodes CDR1 MNHNS and CDR2 SASEGT. V was clipped by 6 bases and J by 1 base; unmatched bases: 4. The CDR3 loop reads CASRASGRTDTQYF. The CDR3 coding sequence is TGTGCCAGCAGGGCTAGCGGTCGCACAGATACGCAGTATTTT.

This clonotype was counted at least ten times. The J gene is TRBJ2-3, the V gene TRBV12-5, with TRBD2 matching 8 bases. The CDR3 totals 20 residues. With 0 bases clipped from V and 6 bases from J, the junction kept 20 bases outside the gene matches. Germline V gives CDR1 LGHNT, CDR2 FRNRAP. The CDR3 nucleotides are TGTGCTAGTGGTTTGGTACCCCGACTCGATCATGAGCGGGAGTACGATACGCAGTATTTT. The encoded protein is CASGLVPRLDHEREYDTQYF.

This chain uses TRBV9 with TRBJ1-5; D unresolved. Trimming stripped 4 bases from V and 3 bases from J, with 14 bases between. Germline-derived CDR1 and CDR2 are SGDLS and YYNGEE. The CDR3 is made up of 15 amino acids. CDR3 loop: CASSPHSGSNQPQHF. The DNA for the CDR3 is TGTGCCAGCAGCCCTCATTCTGGATCCAATCAGCCCCAGCATTTT.